A single sample is the source of the 8 T cell receptor beta chains below, sequenced in a study of CD8 T cells in ankylosing spondylitis. TCRdb redid the calling of the 5' RACE reads with MiXCR, one entry per CDR3 protein. Of 150,000 to 200,000 distinct CDR3 sequences listed, about 18% were seen once; the top ten hold roughly 7.7%. Material for sequencing was blood, either unsorted or a sorted T cell fraction (not recorded which). These receptors all stem from a male donor with ankylosing spondylitis or in good health (not recorded which).

There are many counts of this clonotype. The rearrangement links TRBV10-3 to TRBJ2-3, with TRBD1 identical over 9 bases. The CDR3 covers 13 residues. Germline CDR1 and CDR2: ENHRY and SYGVKD. With V trimmed by 11 bases and J by 5 bases, 8 bases remained unmatched. The CDR3 DNA reads as TGTGCCGTCACAGGGGGCAAGGGAGATACGCAGTATTTT. Translated: CAVTGGKGDTQYF.

The V gene is TRBV10-3, the J gene TRBJ2-7; 7 nucleotides align to TRBD1. Germline V gene lookup returns CDR1 ENHRY and CDR2 SYGVKD. V was clipped by 8 bases and J by 3 bases; unmatched bases: 10. CDR3 length equals 14 residues. CDR3 region: CAIGQTGISYEQYF. The DNA for the CDR3 is TGTGCCATCGGCCAGACAGGGATCAGCTACGAGCAGTACTTC.

There are a few counts of this clonotype. This rearrangement joins TRBV28 to TRBJ2-1; D ambiguous. The CDR3 is 12 amino acids. Between the trimmed V and J ends, which lost 4 bases and 4 bases, there was a span of 5 bases. The germline V gene has CDR1 MDHEN and CDR2 SYDVKM. The DNA for the CDR3 is TGTGCCAGCAGTTACATTTACAATGAGCAGTTCTTC. This codes for CASSYIYNEQFF.

Ten or more counts support this clonotype. The chain couples TRBV4-1 to TRBJ2-1, with 7 positions matching TRBD2. The germline V gene encodes CDR1 MGHRA and CDR2 YSYEKL. V lost 2 bases, J lost 0 bases, and 13 bases stayed unmatched. The CDR3 sequence is 19 residues long. The CDR3 region is CASSQRLVPQRGSYNEQFF. The CDR3 DNA is TGCGCCAGCAGCCAACGCTTAGTCCCTCAGCGGGGCTCCTACAATGAGCAGTTCTTC.

This clonotype appeared many times. The J gene is TRBJ2-3, the V gene TRBV7-8; D remains ambiguous. Germline values: CDR1 SGHVS, CDR2 FQNEAQ. V was cut by 5 bases and J by 2 bases, with 11 bases left in between. The CDR3 sequence is 14 residues long. The CDR3: CASSMDLNTDTQYF. As DNA, the CDR3 is TGTGCCAGCAGCATGGATCTAAACACAGATACGCAGTATTTT.

This clonotype was observed at least ten times. The chain links TRBV29-1 to TRBJ2-2, with a weak D call TRBD2 (6 bases). Between the trimmed V and J ends, which lost 2 bases and 0 bases, there was a span of 7 bases. This CDR3 is built from 14 residues. CDR1 is SQVTM, CDR2 ANQGSEA, per germline. In nucleotides, the CDR3 is TGCAGCGTTGAATCGGGGGCGAACACCGGGGAGCTGTTTTTT. Protein product: CSVESGANTGELFF.

There are many counts of this clonotype. This chain connects TRBV7-8 to TRBJ2-5, with D perhaps assigned TRBD1 or TRBD2 (5 bases each). Per germline, CDR1 SGHVS and CDR2 FQNEAQ. V was trimmed by 1 base and J by 5 bases, leaving 17 bases between them. The CDR3 is 16 amino acids. The CDR3 reads CASSLDVGPSGETQYF. The DNA for the CDR3 is TGTGCCAGCAGCTTAGATGTGGGACCCTCCGGGGAGACCCAGTACTTC.

This clonotype came up many times. The genes are TRBV29-1 and TRBJ2-5, with TRBD2 identical over 13 bases. The CDR3 length is 12 residues. Germline CDR1 is SQVTM and CDR2 is ANQGSEA. CDR3 nucleotides: TGCGCGTCGGGACTAGCGGGACCGGCCCAGTACTTC. It encodes CASGLAGPAQYF. Full variable domain (outside the CDR3, taken from reference TRBV29-1 and TRBJ2-5): SAVISQKPSRDICQRGTSLTIQCQVDSQVTMMFWYRQQPGQSLTLIATANQGSEATYESGFVIDKFPISRPNLTFSTLTVSNMSPEDSSIYLCASGLAGPAQYFGPGTRLLVL.